This T cell receptor beta chain was documented in a study of blood T cell repertoires in COVID-19. On the study more broadly: Samples taken during acute and convalescent COVID-19 were collected in the United States, Italy and Spain. T cells, B-cell-depleted T cells, or PBMCs supplied cDNA or gDNA.

In the original analysis: Quantification of nucleated cells was approximated via reference gene primer amplification. TCRdb keeps only in-frame clones here, not all; method: immunoSEQ multiplex PCR. That table furnishes V, J and clone size, whereas the DNA furnished D and trimming. The sample yields approximately 50,000 clones, more than 85% seen once. V lost 3 bases and J lost 4; bases outside the gene matches: 2. Per the germline V gene, CDR1 is MDHEN and CDR2 is SYDVKM. CDR3 length: 15 residues. The sample taken for sequencing was peripheral blood. The receptor comes from a human donor in a cohort sampled during active COVID-19. V gene TRBV28 combines with J gene TRBJ2-3; 12 positions agree with TRBD2. The CDR3 sequence: CASSFGTSGPDTQYF. In DNA form, the CDR3 reads TGTGCCAGCAGTTTTGGGACTAGCGGGCCAGATACGCAGTATTTT. Combining the CDR3 with reference TRBV28 and TRBJ2-3 gives the whole variable domain DVKVTQSSRYLVKRTGEKVFLECVQDMDHENMFWYRQDPGLGLRLIYFSYDVKMKEKGDIPEGYSVSREKKERFSLILESASTNQTSMYLCASSFGTSGPDTQYFGPGTRLTVL.